Following are 10 T cell receptor beta chains from one sample sequenced in a study of blood T cell repertoires in COVID-19. Generated by immunoSEQ multiplex PCR, the TCRdb table keeps only in-frame clones and is missing some. The sample lists 350,000 to 450,000 clones, nearly 90% occurring once. Sequenced: PBMCs or T cells enriched from blood (not recorded which). The receptors originated from a woman in her twenties or thirties who had recovered from COVID-19.

The V gene is TRBV5-4, the J gene TRBJ2-7, with 9 bases lining up with TRBD1. CDR3 length: 14 amino acids. Per germline, CDR1 SGHNT and CDR2 YYREEE (reference sequence). Trimming at V came to 7 bases and at J to 5 bases, leaving 10 bases not matched to a gene. The CDR3 sequence is CASGVTGGNDEQYF. The DNA of the CDR3 is TGTGCCAGCGGCGTTACAGGGGGCAATGACGAGCAGTACTTC.

V gene TRBV19 combines with J gene TRBJ1-1; 10 bases fit TRBD1. With V trimmed by 2 bases and J by 2 bases, 5 bases remained unmatched. Germline V lookup: CDR1 LNHDA, CDR2 SQIVND (reference sequence). The CDR3 consists of 16 residues. The CDR3 loop is CASSIPGTGVNTEAFF. The CDR3 DNA reads as TGTGCCAGTAGTATACCCGGGACAGGGGTAAACACTGAAGCTTTCTTT.

The chain uses TRBV5-1 and TRBJ1-4; the D is unclear. This CDR3 contains 13 residues. V was clipped by 2 bases and J by 3 bases, with 5 bases between them. CDR1 is SGHRS, CDR2 YFSETQ, per germline. The CDR3 nucleotides are TGCGCCAGCAGCTTCGGGGCTAATGAAAAACTGTTTTTT. Translation: CASSFGANEKLFF.

The rearrangement joins TRBV2 to TRBJ2-7, with D hard to call. The V gene's germline CDR1 is SNHLY and CDR2 FYNNEI. The V end was cut by 5 bases, the J end by 0 bases, with 11 bases between. The CDR3 is 14 residues long. CDR3 sequence: CASSPHSSSYEQYF. In nucleotides, the CDR3 is TGTGCCAGCAGTCCCCACTCGAGCTCCTACGAGCAGTACTTC.

The rearrangement uses TRBV5-4 and TRBJ1-3; D is perhaps TRBD1 (5 bases). The CDR3 consists of 13 residues. Germline CDR1 is SGHNT and CDR2 is YYREEE (reference sequence). V was trimmed by 1 base and J by 12 bases, leaving 14 bases between them. CDR3 DNA: TGTGCCAGCAGCTTGATGGGGGGGTTGGACATATATTTT. This translates into CASSLMGGLDIYF.

V and J are TRBV12-2 and TRBJ2-1; the table's D call of TRBD2 was not tested on the DNA. TRBV12-2 is noted as a pseudogene. This CDR3 is built from 19 residues. In DNA form, the CDR3 reads TGTGCAAGTCGCTTAGCTAAGGAACTAGCGGGGGAGTCGGGCGGGGAGCAGTTCTTC. Translated, it gives CASRLAKELAGESGGEQFF.

The rearrangement links TRBV6-5 to TRBJ2-3; TRBD2 aligns across 7 bases. CDR1 and CDR2 from the germline V gene are MNHEY and SVGAGI. The CDR3 covers 14 residues. The V and J ends lost 0 bases and 4 bases, in that order; junction bases with no gene match: 1. The DNA for the CDR3 is TGTGCCAGCAGTTACTCACTAGCGTCAGATACGCAGTATTTT. Protein product: CASSYSLASDTQYF.

The chain uses TRBV30 and TRBJ2-7; a weak D match, TRBD2 (6 bases). V lost 1 base, J lost 0 bases, and 13 bases lay in between. Germline values: CDR1 GTSNPN, CDR2 SVGIG (reference sequence). This CDR3 region has 15 residues. CDR3 amino acids: CAWSGGGVSSYEQYF. The CDR3 DNA is TGTGCCTGGAGTGGGGGCGGGGTGAGCTCCTACGAGCAGTACTTC.

This chain's CDR3 is CASTTAEGDSLQETQYF. The CDR3 DNA follows: TGTGCCAGCACAACCGCAGAAGGAGACAGCCTCCAAGAGACCCAGTACTTC. This sequence joins TRBV28 and TRBJ2-5; D might be TRBD1 (5 bases). The V end was cut by 7 bases, the J end by 1 base, with 22 bases between. The length of the CDR3 is 17 residues. Germline values: CDR1 MDHEN, CDR2 SYDVKM.

There are many counts of this clone. This chain links TRBV28 with TRBJ1-1; D is perhaps TRBD1 (6 bases). Germline V gene data show CDR1 as MDHEN and CDR2 as SYDVKM. The CDR3 loop spans 13 amino acids. V was clipped by 2 bases and J by 4 bases, with 8 bases between them. DNA of the CDR3: TGTGCCAGCAGTTTACCAGGGGCCACTGAAGCTTTCTTT. This gives the protein CASSLPGATEAFF.